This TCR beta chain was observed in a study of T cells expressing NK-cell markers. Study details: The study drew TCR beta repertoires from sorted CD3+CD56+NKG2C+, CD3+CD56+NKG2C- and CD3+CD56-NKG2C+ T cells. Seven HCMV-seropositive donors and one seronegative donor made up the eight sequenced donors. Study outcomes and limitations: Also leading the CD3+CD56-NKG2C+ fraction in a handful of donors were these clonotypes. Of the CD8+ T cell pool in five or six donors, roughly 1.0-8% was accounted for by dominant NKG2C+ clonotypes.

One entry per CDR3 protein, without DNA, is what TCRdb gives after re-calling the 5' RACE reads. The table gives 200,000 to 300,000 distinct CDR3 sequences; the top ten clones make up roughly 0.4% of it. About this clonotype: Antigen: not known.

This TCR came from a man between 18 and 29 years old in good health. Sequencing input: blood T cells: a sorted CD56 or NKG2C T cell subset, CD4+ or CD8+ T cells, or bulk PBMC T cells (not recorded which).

The CDR3 loop reads CASSLLVGGASGNTIYF. The gene calls are TRBV12-3 or TRBV12-4 and TRBJ1-3; the TCRdb call, TRBD1, lacks DNA for checking. CDR3 length: 17 residues.